A single sample gave rise to the 20 T cell receptor beta chains below, sequenced in a study of OX40 agonist ivuxolimab in advanced cancers. TCRdb's copy holds only in-frame clones and misses some; the assay was immunoSEQ multiplex PCR. The repertoire holds about 62,000 clones, with almost 85% as singletons. Material: CD4+ or CD8+ T cells sorted from blood, obtained in a trial of the OX40 agonist ivuxolimab. These receptors were collected from an adult with an advanced solid tumor such as melanoma, head and neck, liver or kidney cancer.

This clone has just one count. The chain links TRBV19 to TRBJ1-1; D is possibly TRBD1 (6 bases). Trimming removed 7 bases from V and 4 bases from J, with 19 bases in between. The CDR3 totals 15 residues. Germline assignment: CDR1 LNHDA and CDR2 SQIVND (reference sequence). The chain's CDR3 is CASISKGGPGTEAFF. The CDR3 DNA follows: TGTGCCAGTATTTCCAAGGGGGGGCCAGGCACTGAAGCTTTCTTT.

This sequence joins TRBV18 and TRBJ2-5, with D possibly TRBD1 on 6 matching bases. V lost 4 bases to trimming and J lost 2 bases, with 11 bases between them. The CDR3 is 14 residues long. Germline loops: CDR1 KGHSH, CDR2 LQKENI. CDR3 sequence: CASSRGQLQETQYF. In nucleotides, the CDR3 is TGTGCCAGCTCACGAGGACAGCTACAAGAGACCCAGTACTTC. Based on the CDR3 plus reference TRBV18 and TRBJ2-5, the full variable domain is NAGVMQNPRHLVRRRGQEARLRCSPMKGHSHVYWYRQLPEEGLKFMVYLQKENIIDESGMPKERFSAEFPKEGPSILRIQQVVRGDSAAYFCASSRGQLQETQYFGPGTRLLVL.

The chain carries TRBV13 and TRBJ2-2; D is possibly TRBD2 (5 bases). The V end lost 4 bases, the J end lost 2 bases, and 14 bases lay between the germline ends. CDR3 length: 16 residues. CDR1 and CDR2 (germline): PRHDT, FYEKMQ (reference sequence). The CDR3 region is CASSYRELLNTGELFF. CDR3 nucleotides: TGTGCCAGCAGCTACCGGGAACTTTTAAACACCGGGGAGCTGTTTTTT.

This chain connects TRBV25-1 to TRBJ2-5; no firm D call. There are 13 residues in the CDR3. Looked up from germline, CDR1 is MGHDK and CDR2 is SYGVNS. Trimming took 1 base from V and 6 from J, leaving 9 bases between them. The CDR3 loop reads CASSEFGQKTQYF. The CDR3 DNA follows: TGTGCCAGCAGTGAATTCGGGCAGAAGACCCAGTACTTC.

The V gene is TRBV5-3, the J gene TRBJ2-1; D gene uncertain. TRBV5-3 is filed as an ORF, its function uncertain. The V and J ends lost 8 bases and 5 bases respectively, with 17 bases between them. The CDR3 consists of 14 residues. DNA for the CDR3: TGTGCCAGCAGTTGGCCGGATCTTAACAATGAGCAGTTCTTC. Protein sequence: CASSWPDLNNEQFF.

The chain recombines TRBV18 with TRBJ2-2; D gene uncertain. This CDR3 comprises 12 residues. Trimming took 6 bases from V and 2 from J, leaving 4 bases between them. Germline V CDR1 and CDR2: KGHSH, LQKENI. The CDR3 DNA reads as TGTGCCAGCTCTCTCAACACCGGGGAGCTGTTTTTT. Translated, it gives CASSLNTGELFF.

The chain has TRBV6-1 and TRBJ2-1; 11 nucleotides agree with TRBD2. There are 14 residues in the CDR3. Germline V lookup: CDR1 MNHNS, CDR2 SASEGT. The V gene end was trimmed by 7 bases and the J gene end by 9 bases; junction bases not matched to a gene: 8. The CDR3 nucleotides are TGTGCCAGCACCACTAGCGGGAGATGGGGTGAGCAGTTCTTC. This encodes CASTTSGRWGEQFF.

The rearrangement links TRBV4-1 to TRBJ2-3; D unclear. V gave up 0 bases and J gave up 3 bases, with 10 bases separating them. Per the germline V gene, CDR1 is MGHRA and CDR2 is YSYEKL. The CDR3 is 15 residues long. The CDR3 coding sequence is TGCGCCAGCAGCCAAGATGACGGTTGGACAGATACGCAGTATTTT. This sequence encodes CASSQDDGWTDTQYF.

The chain combines TRBV18 with TRBJ2-5; D is possibly TRBD1 (5 bases). The CDR3 is 16 residues long. Germline CDR1 KGHSH, CDR2 LQKENI. Trimming left V 1 base short and J 7 bases short, with 19 bases between. CDR3 protein: CASSPLAPADMGTQYF. In DNA, the CDR3 is TGTGCCAGCTCACCACTGGCTCCGGCGGACATGGGGACCCAGTACTTC.

The J gene is TRBJ2-7, the V gene TRBV19; D is possibly TRBD2 (5 bases). The germline gives CDR1 LNHDA, CDR2 SQIVND (reference sequence). CDR3 length: 13 amino acids. V dropped 2 bases and J dropped 5 bases, with 10 bases sitting between them. CDR3 protein: CASSIRGEDEQYV. Here the CDR3 DNA reads TGTGCCAGTAGTATACGGGGAGAAGACGAGCAGTACGTC.

The V call is TRBV7-3, the J call TRBJ2-1; D gene uncertain. Germline V gives CDR1 SGHTA, CDR2 FQGTGA. CDR3 length equals 15 residues. Trimming took off 5 bases at V and 6 bases at J, with 17 bases between the two ends. The DNA of the CDR3 is TGTGCCAGCAGCCTACCCGGACCCCTGGGCAATGAGCAGTTCTTC. This sequence encodes CASSLPGPLGNEQFF.

CDR3 amino acids: CASSVTAQETQYF. Written as DNA, the CDR3 is TGTGCCAGCAGTGTGACGGCACAAGAGACCCAGTACTTC. This chain joins TRBV27 and TRBJ2-5, with no clear D. The CDR3 runs to 13 residues. The V gene's germline CDR1 is MNHEY and CDR2 SMNVEV (reference sequence). The V end lost 5 bases, the J end lost 2 bases, and 9 bases lay between the germline ends.

The V and J genes are TRBV7-8 and TRBJ2-1; 9 bases are a match to TRBD1. V trimming: 6 bases; J trimming: 4 bases; junction bases outside the gene matches: 7. The CDR3 sequence is 15 residues long. Germline-derived CDR1 and CDR2 are SGHVS and FQNEAQ. The CDR3 DNA follows: TGTGCCAGCAGGCCGGACAGGGGAACGTACAATGAGCAGTTCTTC. It codes for CASRPDRGTYNEQFF.

The chain carries TRBV11-3 and TRBJ2-2; D unclear. Looked up from germline, CDR1 is SGHNT and CDR2 is YENEEA. The CDR3 contains 15 residues. Trimming removed 5 bases from V and 3 bases from J, with 13 bases in between. The CDR3 sequence: CASSPPLRDTGELFF. The CDR3 DNA follows: TGTGCCAGCAGCCCGCCCCTCAGAGACACCGGGGAGCTGTTTTTT.

The rearrangement uses TRBV11-2 and TRBJ2-3; D assignment may be TRBD1 or TRBD2 (5 bases each). V dropped 0 bases and J dropped 3 bases, with 7 bases sitting between them. This CDR3 comprises 14 residues. Germline CDR1 reads SGHAT; CDR2 reads FQNNGV. CDR3 DNA: TGTGCCAGCAGCTTAGACAGGGAGACAGATACGCAGTATTTT. Translated: CASSLDRETDTQYF.

This chain joins TRBV5-4 and TRBJ2-1, with D possibly being TRBD1 (6 bases). The ends were cut back, 2 bases at V and 4 bases at J, with 13 bases in the middle. The CDR3 runs 15 residues. CDR1 is SGHNT and CDR2 is YYREEE in the germline V gene (reference sequence). The CDR3 sequence: CASSFHRQAYNEQFF. CDR3 DNA sequence: TGTGCCAGCAGCTTCCACCGACAGGCGTACAATGAGCAGTTCTTC.

The chain has TRBV18 and TRBJ1-1; 9 bases line up with TRBD1. Unmatched junction bases numbered 6, after V lost 3 bases and J lost 7 bases. The germline V gene encodes CDR1 KGHSH and CDR2 LQKENI. This CDR3 spans 14 amino acids. This chain's CDR3 is CASSPTGGRVEAFF. The CDR3 coding sequence is TGTGCCAGCTCACCTACAGGGGGCAGGGTTGAAGCTTTCTTT.

The V call is TRBV7-2, the J call TRBJ2-3; no clear D. V shed 4 bases and J shed 0 bases, with 11 bases lying between them. The length of the CDR3 is 15 residues. The germline CDR1 and CDR2 sequences are SGHTA and FQGNSA. The CDR3: CASSSGWGSTDTQYF. The CDR3 bases are TGTGCCAGCAGCTCCGGTTGGGGAAGCACAGATACGCAGTATTTT.

The chain carries TRBV4-1 and TRBJ2-7, with D perhaps matching TRBD1 or TRBD2 (5 bases each). CDR3 length: 15 residues. Trimming removed 3 bases from V and 4 bases from J, with 16 bases in between. Germline CDR1 reads MGHRA; CDR2 reads YSYEKL. CDR3 nucleotide sequence: TGCGCCAGCAGCCAGGGGGTTAATGTTGGATACGAGCAGTACTTC. Translated: CASSQGVNVGYEQYF.

The rearrangement links TRBV13 to TRBJ2-1, with D possibly TRBD2 on 6 matching bases. Germline loops: CDR1 PRHDT, CDR2 FYEKMQ (reference sequence). The CDR3 loop spans 14 amino acids. V lost 8 bases to trimming and J lost 3 bases, with 14 bases between them. In nucleotides, the CDR3 is TGTGCCAGCGGAGTGGGAGGATTCTACAATGAGCAGTTCTTC. As protein: CASGVGGFYNEQFF.